One and the same sample provided the 17 T cell receptor beta chains below, sequenced in a study of neurological immune-mediated disorders. TCRdb re-called the 5' RACE reads through MiXCR, storing one row per CDR3 protein. The sample includes tens of thousands of distinct CDR3 sequences, around 5.8% seen only once; the top ten take less than 1.5%. The material sequenced was CD4+ T cells from blood. These receptors all stem from a woman in her late teens or twenties with multiple sclerosis.

This clonotype was seen many times. The chain couples TRBV12-3 or TRBV12-4 to TRBJ1-1, with 10 bases identical to TRBD1. This CDR3 has 17 residues. V shed 1 base, J shed 1 base, and the junction held 6 bases outside the gene matches. Here the CDR3 reads CASSLGQGAFSNTEAFF. The CDR3 DNA reads TGTGCCAGCAGTTTAGGACAGGGGGCGTTCTCGAACACTGAAGCTTTCTTT.

This clonotype was recorded at least ten times. CDR3 DNA: TGTGCCAGCAGCCCCAGACCTAGCACAGATACGCAGTATTTT. Protein: CASSPRPSTDTQYF. This chain uses TRBV7-2 with TRBJ2-3; no reliable D call. This CDR3 spans 14 amino acids. Trimming stripped 5 bases from V and 0 bases from J, with 9 bases between. CDR1 SGHTA and CDR2 FQGNSA come from the germline V gene.

This clonotype was observed many times. The V and J genes are TRBV2 and TRBJ2-1, with 7 nucleotides matching TRBD2. Trimming removed 7 bases from V and 6 bases from J; junction bases left unmatched: 3. Germline CDR1 is SNHLY and CDR2 is FYNNEI. The CDR3 is 12 amino acids. CDR3 coding DNA: TGTGCCAGCAAACGGGAGGCCAATGAGCAGTTCTTC. Its translation is CASKREANEQFF.

In its sample, this clonotype was seen many times. CDR3 sequence: CASRPGQGKTSRYEQYV. In DNA form, the CDR3 reads TGTGCCAGCAGACCCGGACAGGGGAAAACTTCACGCTACGAGCAGTACGTC. V gene TRBV6-5 combines with J gene TRBJ2-7; 9 bases agree with TRBD1. The germline V gene has CDR1 MNHEY and CDR2 SVGAGI. Losses at the gene ends were 6 bases for V and 3 bases for J; bases not matched to a gene: 15. The CDR3 totals 17 residues.

This clonotype was seen at least ten times. The chain joins TRBV28 to TRBJ1-2; no firm D call. The CDR3 length is 14 residues. V was trimmed by 1 base and J by 8 bases, leaving 14 bases between them. Germline values: CDR1 MDHEN, CDR2 SYDVKM. The chain's CDR3 is CASSLFLETEGYTF. CDR3 coding DNA: TGTGCCAGCAGTTTATTCCTCGAGACGGAAGGCTACACCTTC.

This clonotype was picked up many times. The rearrangement joins TRBV11-2 to TRBJ2-1; D remains ambiguous. The germline gives CDR1 SGHAT, CDR2 FQNNGV. The CDR3 totals 13 residues. Trimming took 1 base from V and 10 from J, leaving 11 bases between them. CDR3 sequence reads: CASSLGQLREQFF. As DNA, the CDR3 is TGTGCCAGCAGCTTAGGCCAGCTTCGAGAGCAGTTCTTC.

The sample holds many counts of this clonotype. This rearrangement joins TRBV20-1 to TRBJ2-3; possibly TRBD1 for D (5 bases). The CDR3 length is 14 residues. V lost 6 bases to trimming and J lost 2 bases, with 15 bases between them. Germline-derived CDR1 and CDR2 are DFQATT and SNEGSKA (reference sequence). The CDR3 DNA reads TGCAGTGCCGCACGACGACAGTTCACAGATACGCAGTATTTT. Protein product: CSAARRQFTDTQYF.

Many counts were recorded for this clonotype. The CDR3 bases are TGTGCCAGCACCCAAGGGGGAGGGGGCAGTAATGGCTACACCTTC. Translated: CASTQGGGGSNGYTF. The chain employs TRBV12-3 or TRBV12-4 and TRBJ1-2; 7 bases fit TRBD1. This CDR3 has 15 amino acids. Losses at the gene ends were 7 bases for V and 6 bases for J; bases not matched to a gene: 14.

This clonotype has at least ten counts. This chain links TRBV20-1 with TRBJ2-5; no reliable D call. The CDR3 loop spans 10 amino acids. Trimming took off 5 bases at V and 5 bases at J, with 6 bases between the two ends. Germline CDR1 reads DFQATT; CDR2 reads SNEGSKA (reference sequence). CDR3 sequence: CSAAGETQYF. The CDR3, as DNA: TGCAGTGCTGCTGGTGAGACCCAGTACTTC.

This clonotype was picked up one time. An end of the junction does not agree with germline; a read error may underlie this. The J gene is TRBJ1-2, the V gene TRBV6-5; possibly TRBD1 for D (6 bases). Germline loops: CDR1 MNHEY, CDR2 SVGAGI. The CDR3 totals 15 residues. The CDR3 bases are TGTGCCAGCAGTTACTTCCAGGGGTCTAAATATGGCTACAAATTC. Protein product: CASSYFQGSKYGYKF.

This clonotype was counted at least ten times. This chain uses TRBV20-1 with TRBJ2-3; 10 bases match TRBD2. Germline V gene data show CDR1 as DFQATT and CDR2 as SNEGSKA (reference sequence). The CDR3 runs 15 residues. Trimming removed 6 bases from V and 9 bases from J; junction bases left unmatched: 15. The CDR3 loop reads CSALGAGGPSDTQYF. The CDR3 region has the DNA TGCAGTGCGCTGGGAGCGGGGGGGCCTTCCGACACGCAGTATTTT.

At least ten counts were recorded for this clonotype. In DNA form, the CDR3 reads TGTGCCAGCACCGACAGGGGCTCGGATCAGCCCCAGCATTTT. This translates into CASTDRGSDQPQHF. This chain connects TRBV6-5 to TRBJ1-5, with 8 bases aligning to TRBD1. This CDR3 region has 14 residues. From germline, CDR1 is MNHEY and CDR2 SVGAGI. The trim removed 7 bases at V and 5 bases at J, leaving 7 bases unmatched.

This clonotype has a handful of counts. The chain uses TRBV6-4 and TRBJ2-3, with no clear D. The CDR3 is made up of 13 amino acids. V was pared by 6 bases and J by 2 bases, with 9 bases between. CDR1 and CDR2 from the germline V gene are MRHNA and SNTAGT. Here the CDR3 reads CASRGLATDTQYF. The CDR3 DNA sequence: TGTGCCAGCAGAGGGTTGGCCACAGATACGCAGTATTTT.

This clonotype was recorded at least ten times. The chain carries TRBV12-3 or TRBV12-4 and TRBJ2-5; TRBD1 aligns across 7 bases. This CDR3 is built from 17 residues. V gave up 4 bases and J gave up 0 bases; unmatched junction bases: 11. The CDR3 DNA sequence: TGTGCCAGCAGTTCGATACAGGGGTTGGGCTACCAAGAGACCCAGTACTTC. Translating gives CASSSIQGLGYQETQYF.

The table lists this clonotype with a few counts. The chain recombines TRBV2 with TRBJ1-1; 7 positions agree with TRBD1. This CDR3 has 12 amino acids. Losses at the gene ends were 7 bases for V and 10 bases for J; bases not matched to a gene: 9. CDR1 and CDR2 from the germline V gene are SNHLY and FYNNEI. CDR3 protein: CASKFSHRGAFF. CDR3 nucleotides: TGTGCCAGCAAGTTTAGTCACAGGGGAGCTTTCTTT.

This clonotype was seen repeatedly, ten times or more. The chain couples TRBV6-1 to TRBJ1-6, with D perhaps matching TRBD1 (5 bases). Germline CDR1 and CDR2: MNHNS and SASEGT. Trimming took off 8 bases at V and 8 bases at J, with 13 bases between the two ends. CDR3 length: 13 residues. In DNA, the CDR3 is TGTGCCAGCGCGGTCATAGGGGATTCACCCCTCCACTTT. Protein sequence: CASAVIGDSPLHF.

Ten or more counts support this clonotype. The V call is TRBV3-1, the J call TRBJ1-2; D is undetermined. The V end lost 2 bases, the J end lost 2 bases, and 0 bases lay between the germline ends. Germline assignment: CDR1 LGHDT and CDR2 YNNKEL (reference sequence). The CDR3 consists of 11 residues. CDR3 in amino acids: CASSQNYGYTF. The CDR3 DNA follows: TGTGCCAGCAGCCAAAACTATGGCTACACCTTC.